This entry lists 26 T cell receptor beta chains sequenced from one sample in a study of cytomegalovirus exposure and HLA in healthy donors. PCR amplification relied on 60 Vbeta primers (plus 13 Jbeta primers). Repertoires were generated with immunoSEQ multiplex PCR, while TCRdb's copy carries only in-frame clones and drops some. Of about 160,000 clones listed, 65% to 80% were seen once; the top ten hold approximately 2.9%. The sequenced sample consisted of PBMCs. These receptor sequences come from a woman between 40 and 50 years old in good health and CMV-seropositive.

This clone appeared a single time. V usage is TRBV7-2 and J usage is TRBJ2-5; a possible D gene is TRBD1 (6 bases). The CDR3 length is 15 residues. Trimming shortened V by 3 bases and J by 3 bases, and 14 bases separated the two germline ends. In germline, CDR1 is SGHTA, CDR2 FQGNSA. CDR3: CASSFQTGTKETQYF. The CDR3 DNA sequence: TGTGCCAGCAGCTTCCAAACCGGGACAAAAGAGACCCAGTACTTC.

The chain uses TRBV5-1 and TRBJ2-1; TRBD2 might be the D (5 bases). From germline, CDR1 is SGHRS and CDR2 YFSETQ. The CDR3 extends over 15 amino acids. V was clipped by 0 bases and J by 5 bases, with 12 bases between them. The CDR3 region is CASSLGGRANNEQFF. The CDR3 coding sequence is TGCGCCAGCAGCTTGGGAGGGCGGGCCAACAATGAGCAGTTCTTC. The variable domain in full, with the rest retrieved from reference TRBV5-1 and TRBJ2-1, is KAGVTQTPRYLIKTRGQQVTLSCSPISGHRSVSWYQQTPGQGLQFLFEYFSETQRNKGNFPGRFSGRQFSNSRSEMNVSTLELGDSALYLCASSLGGRANNEQFFGPGTRLTVL.

The gene calls are TRBV25-1 and TRBJ2-1; D is possibly TRBD1 (6 bases). Germline loops: CDR1 MGHDK, CDR2 SYGVNS. This CDR3 spans 13 amino acids. V was cut by 3 bases and J by 10 bases, with 13 bases left in between. CDR3 sequence: CASSEQGQGEQFF. In DNA form, the CDR3 reads TGTGCCAGCAGTGAGCAGGGGCAGGGGGAGCAGTTCTTC.

The rearrangement joins TRBV5-4 to TRBJ1-2; maybe TRBD1 (6 bases). The CDR3 is 13 amino acids. Germline assignment: CDR1 SGHNT and CDR2 YYREEE (reference sequence). V lost 4 bases and J 8 bases, leaving 15 bases between the germline ends. The DNA of the CDR3 is TGTGCCAGCAGCCCGACCGGACAGCTAGGCTACACCTTC. Amino acid sequence: CASSPTGQLGYTF.

The J gene is TRBJ1-4, the V gene TRBV18; a possible D gene is TRBD1 (6 bases). V gave up 3 bases and J gave up 3 bases, with 8 bases separating them. Germline-derived CDR1 and CDR2 are KGHSH and LQKENI. The CDR3 contains 14 residues. CDR3 bases: TGTGCCAGCTCACCGGGACAATCTAATGAAAAACTGTTTTTT. The encoded protein is CASSPGQSNEKLFF. Drawing the rest from reference TRBV18 and TRBJ1-4, the complete variable domain is NAGVMQNPRHLVRRRGQEARLRCSPMKGHSHVYWYRQLPEEGLKFMVYLQKENIIDESGMPKERFSAEFPKEGPSILRIQQVVRGDSAAYFCASSPGQSNEKLFFGSGTQLSVL.

This clone was seen a single time. The chain employs TRBV7-7 and TRBJ1-1; D gene ambiguous. CDR1 is SSHAT and CDR2 is FNYEAQ in the germline V gene (reference sequence). Trimming left V 3 bases short and J 0 bases short, with 5 bases between. CDR3 length equals 13 residues. The CDR3 DNA follows: TGTGCCAGCAGCTTTTCAGTGAACACTGAAGCTTTCTTT. Protein: CASSFSVNTEAFF.

The V call is TRBV5-1, the J call TRBJ1-2; 7 bases are shared with TRBD1. J lost 4 bases, V lost 3 bases, and 9 bases had no gene match. This CDR3 has 15 amino acids. Germline V gene lookup returns CDR1 SGHRS and CDR2 YFSETQ. CDR3 nucleotide sequence: TGCGCCAGCAGCTACACAGGGGTGGGTGTCTATGGCTACACCTTC. Its translation is CASSYTGVGVYGYTF.

The CDR3 spells CASTGGDRGNEQFF. The CDR3 DNA follows: TGTGCCAGCACCGGCGGGGACAGGGGGAATGAGCAGTTCTTC. The chain recombines TRBV2 with TRBJ2-1; TRBD1 matches at 11 bases. This CDR3 has 14 residues. Germline V lookup: CDR1 SNHLY, CDR2 FYNNEI. V shed 7 bases and J 7 bases; nucleotides not matched to a gene: 6.

The chain recombines TRBV5-1 with TRBJ2-3; 13 nucleotides align to TRBD2. V lost 5 bases, J lost 2 bases, and 8 bases stayed unmatched. Germline lookup yields CDR1 SGHRS and CDR2 YFSETQ. The CDR3 has 17 residues. The chain's CDR3 is CASRPATSGGATDTQYF. The DNA of the CDR3 is TGCGCCAGCAGACCCGCTACTAGCGGGGGGGCCACAGATACGCAGTATTTT.

This chain links TRBV7-2 with TRBJ2-7; 9 bases map to TRBD1. The CDR3 covers 15 residues. CDR1 is SGHTA, CDR2 FQGNSA, per germline. The V and J ends lost 5 bases and 2 bases, in that order; junction bases with no gene match: 7. The CDR3 spells CASSGQGTIPYEQYF. Here the CDR3 DNA reads TGTGCCAGCAGCGGACAGGGGACCATCCCCTACGAGCAGTACTTC.

The chain uses TRBV5-1 and TRBJ1-2, with D possibly matching TRBD1 (6 bases). Germline loops: CDR1 SGHRS, CDR2 YFSETQ. V lost 0 bases to trimming and J lost 0 bases, with 15 bases between them. This CDR3 spans 17 amino acids. CDR3 DNA: TGCGCCAGCAGCTTGGACGGACAGCGCCAGTCTAACTATGGCTACACCTTC. As protein: CASSLDGQRQSNYGYTF. Full variable domain (outside the CDR3, taken from reference TRBV5-1 and TRBJ1-2): KAGVTQTPRYLIKTRGQQVTLSCSPISGHRSVSWYQQTPGQGLQFLFEYFSETQRNKGNFPGRFSGRQFSNSRSEMNVSTLELGDSALYLCASSLDGQRQSNYGYTFGSGTRLTVV.

V is TRBV18 and J is TRBJ2-7; D is undetermined. This CDR3 has 16 residues. V was pared by 0 bases and J by 0 bases, with 12 bases between. Germline V gene sequence: CDR1 KGHSH, CDR2 LQKENI. CDR3 in amino acids: CASSPPATRSSYEQYF. The CDR3 DNA sequence: TGTGCCAGCTCACCACCGGCGACCCGGAGCTCCTACGAGCAGTACTTC.

The CDR3 DNA reads as TGTGCCTGGTCTCCCCCCGGGACAACCTATGGCTACACCTTC. Protein product: CAWSPPGTTYGYTF. This chain connects TRBV30 to TRBJ1-2, with a possible D match to TRBD1 (6 bases). This CDR3 has 14 amino acids. The germline V and J ends were trimmed by 5 bases and 4 bases, with 17 bases remaining between them. Germline V gene sequence: CDR1 GTSNPN, CDR2 SVGIG (reference sequence).

The chain joins TRBV11-2 to TRBJ2-1; 7 positions match TRBD2. From germline, CDR1 is SGHAT and CDR2 FQNNGV. V was clipped by 5 bases and J by 6 bases; unmatched bases: 7. This CDR3 has 14 amino acids. CDR3 protein: CASSPFGTINEQFF. DNA of the CDR3: TGTGCCAGCAGCCCATTCGGGACTATCAATGAGCAGTTCTTC.

The rearrangement uses TRBV18 and TRBJ1-4; the D is unclear. V was clipped by 5 bases and J by 0 bases, with 7 bases between them. CDR1 and CDR2 from the germline V gene are KGHSH and LQKENI. The CDR3 consists of 14 residues. The CDR3 reads CASSRLATNEKLFF. The CDR3 DNA reads TGTGCCAGCTCAAGACTCGCAACTAATGAAAAACTGTTTTTT.

The V gene is TRBV4-1, the J gene TRBJ1-5; TRBD1 might be the D (5 bases). V was cut by 4 bases and J by 1 base, with 11 bases left in between. The CDR3 has 15 amino acids. CDR1 is MGHRA and CDR2 is YSYEKL in the germline V gene. The CDR3 is CASSLTETSNQPQHF. In nucleotides, the CDR3 is TGCGCCAGCAGCCTGACAGAGACAAGCAATCAGCCCCAGCATTTT.

The gene calls are TRBV7-2 and TRBJ2-1, with D tentatively TRBD2 (6 bases). Germline CDR1 is SGHTA and CDR2 is FQGNSA. This CDR3 has 14 amino acids. Trimming took off 4 bases at V and 12 bases at J, with 19 bases between the two ends. The CDR3 region is CASSSPGGTMRQFF. DNA for the CDR3: TGTGCCAGCAGCTCCCCCGGGGGAACAATGAGGCAGTTCTTC.

The chain is built from TRBV30 and TRBJ2-3; D perhaps matches TRBD2 (6 bases). There are 13 residues in the CDR3. From germline, CDR1 is GTSNPN and CDR2 SVGIG (reference sequence). V lost 5 bases to trimming and J lost 2 bases, with 11 bases between them. CDR3 loop: CAWEGGNTDTQYF. For the CDR3, the DNA is TGTGCCTGGGAGGGCGGGAACACAGATACGCAGTATTTT.

This clone was counted a single time. The chain carries TRBV6-6 and TRBJ2-1; 11 bases map to TRBD2. Losses at the gene ends were 2 bases for V and 4 bases for J; bases not matched to a gene: 4. The CDR3 is 16 amino acids. In germline, CDR1 is MNHNY, CDR2 SVGAGI (reference sequence). In DNA form, the CDR3 reads TGTGCCAGCAGTTACCGCGGGACTAGCGGATACAATGAGCAGTTCTTC. Translating it yields CASSYRGTSGYNEQFF.

The chain recombines TRBV5-8 with TRBJ2-7; 10 positions agree with TRBD2. With V trimmed by 2 bases and J by 3 bases, 5 bases remained unmatched. The CDR3 length is 15 residues. Germline lookup yields CDR1 SGHTS and CDR2 YDEGEE. The CDR3 DNA reads TGTGCCAGCAGCTTTTGGGCTAGCGGGAGCTACGAGCAGTACTTC. This translates into CASSFWASGSYEQYF.

The chain combines TRBV5-1 with TRBJ2-1; D not resolved. Germline assignment: CDR1 SGHRS and CDR2 YFSETQ. This CDR3 contains 9 residues. CDR3 DNA: TGCGTCCCTAATAATGAGCAGTTCTTC. Translating it yields CVPNNEQFF.

The chain uses TRBV14 and TRBJ1-1; weak D call: TRBD1 (6 bases). The V end lost 0 bases, the J end lost 3 bases, and 11 bases lay between the germline ends. Germline V gives CDR1 SGHDN, CDR2 FVKESK. The CDR3 loop spans 15 amino acids. CDR3 bases: TGTGCCAGCAGCCAAGATCGGGGGGGCTACACTGAAGCTTTCTTT. Translated, it gives CASSQDRGGYTEAFF. Full variable domain (outside the CDR3, taken from reference TRBV14 and TRBJ1-1): EAGVTQFPSHSVIEKGQTVTLRCDPISGHDNLYWYRRVMGKEIKFLLHFVKESKQDESGMPNNRFLAERTGGTYSTLKVQPAELEDSGVYFCASSQDRGGYTEAFFGQGTRLTVV.

This chain joins TRBV6-1 and TRBJ1-2; tentative D call: TRBD1 (5 bases). With 4 bases removed from V and 0 bases from J, the gap between germline ends came to 12 bases. There are 15 residues in the CDR3. Germline assignment: CDR1 MNHNS and CDR2 SASEGT. The CDR3 is CASSARQTSNYGYTF. The CDR3 DNA reads as TGTGCCAGCAGTGCGCGACAGACCTCTAACTATGGCTACACCTTC.

This sequence joins TRBV11-3 and TRBJ2-1, with D hard to call. Germline CDR1 SGHNT, CDR2 YENEEA. The ends were cut back, 5 bases at V and 9 bases at J, with 14 bases in the middle. This CDR3 has 13 residues. The CDR3 reads CASSRTPAGEQFF. Written as DNA, the CDR3 is TGTGCCAGCAGCCGAACCCCCGCCGGTGAGCAGTTCTTC. Variable domain in full (rest from reference TRBV11-3 and TRBJ2-1): EAGVVQSPRYKIIEKKQPVAFWCNPISGHNTLYWYLQNLGQGPELLIRYENEEAVDDSQLPKDRFSAERLKGVDSTLKIQPAELGDSAVYLCASSRTPAGEQFFGPGTRLTVL.

CDR3 protein: CASSSSGTGTKNIQYF. The CDR3 DNA follows: TGTGCCAGCAGCTCATCCGGGACAGGGACCAAAAACATTCAGTACTTC. The V gene is TRBV5-6, the J gene TRBJ2-4, with 9 positions matching TRBD1. This CDR3 is built from 16 residues. CDR1 SGHDT and CDR2 YYEEEE come from the germline V gene. V lost 3 bases and J lost 2; bases outside the gene matches: 6. The full variable domain, with the rest looked up from reference TRBV5-6 and TRBJ2-4, is DAGVTQSPTHLIKTRGQQVTLRCSPKSGHDTVSWYQQALGQGPQFIFQYYEEEERQRGNFPDRFSGHQFPNYSSELNVNALLLGDSALYLCASSSSGTGTKNIQYFGAGTRLSVL.

The chain uses TRBV9 and TRBJ2-5; 9 bases map to TRBD2. The CDR3 is 15 residues long. In germline, CDR1 is SGDLS, CDR2 YYNGEE. The V segment lost 2 bases and the J segment 5 bases; nucleotides outside the gene matches: 7. This chain's CDR3 is CASSVIAGEGETQYF. In DNA, the CDR3 is TGTGCCAGCAGCGTTATAGCGGGGGAGGGGGAGACCCAGTACTTC.